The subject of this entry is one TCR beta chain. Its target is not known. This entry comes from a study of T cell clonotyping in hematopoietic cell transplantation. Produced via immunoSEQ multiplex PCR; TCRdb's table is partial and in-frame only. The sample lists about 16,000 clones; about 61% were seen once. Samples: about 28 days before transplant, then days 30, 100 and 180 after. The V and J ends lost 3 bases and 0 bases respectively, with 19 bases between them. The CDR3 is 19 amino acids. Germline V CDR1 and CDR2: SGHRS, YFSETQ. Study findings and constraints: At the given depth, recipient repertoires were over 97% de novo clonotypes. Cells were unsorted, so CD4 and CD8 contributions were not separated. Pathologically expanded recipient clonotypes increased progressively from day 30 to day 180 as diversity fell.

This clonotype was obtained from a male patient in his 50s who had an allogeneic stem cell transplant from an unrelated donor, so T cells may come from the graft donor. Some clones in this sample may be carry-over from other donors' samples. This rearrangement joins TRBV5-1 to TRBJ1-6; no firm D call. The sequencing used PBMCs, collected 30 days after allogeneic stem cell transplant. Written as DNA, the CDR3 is TGCGCCAGCAGCTCAACCGGATCTGCCGGGAGCTCCTATAATTCACCCCTCCACTTT. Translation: CASSSTGSAGSSYNSPLHF.